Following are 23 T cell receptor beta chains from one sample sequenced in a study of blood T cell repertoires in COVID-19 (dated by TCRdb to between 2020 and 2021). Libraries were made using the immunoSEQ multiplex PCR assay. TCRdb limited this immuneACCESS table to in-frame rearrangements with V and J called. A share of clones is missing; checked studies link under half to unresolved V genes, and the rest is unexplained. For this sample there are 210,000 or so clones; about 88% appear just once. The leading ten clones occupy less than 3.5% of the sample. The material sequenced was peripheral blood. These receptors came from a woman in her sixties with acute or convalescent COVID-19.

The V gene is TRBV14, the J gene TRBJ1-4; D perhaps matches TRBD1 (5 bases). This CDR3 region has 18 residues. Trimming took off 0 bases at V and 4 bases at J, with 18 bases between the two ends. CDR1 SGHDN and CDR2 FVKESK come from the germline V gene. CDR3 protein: CASSQDAFSQGYNEKLFF. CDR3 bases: TGTGCCAGCAGCCAAGACGCCTTTTCTCAGGGCTATAATGAAAAACTGTTTTTT.

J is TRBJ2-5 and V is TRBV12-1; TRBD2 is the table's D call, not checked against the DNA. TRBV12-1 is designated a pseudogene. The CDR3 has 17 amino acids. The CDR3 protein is CASSLNRRVAGRETQYF. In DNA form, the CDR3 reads TGTGCCAGCAGCCTCAACCGGCGGGTAGCGGGACGAGAGACCCAGTACTTC.

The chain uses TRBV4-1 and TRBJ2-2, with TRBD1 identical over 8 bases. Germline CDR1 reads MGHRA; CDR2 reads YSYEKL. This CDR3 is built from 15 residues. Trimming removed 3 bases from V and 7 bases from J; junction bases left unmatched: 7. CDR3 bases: TGCGCCAGCAGCCACGCGGACAGGGATAACGGGGAGCTGTTTTTT. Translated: CASSHADRDNGELFF.

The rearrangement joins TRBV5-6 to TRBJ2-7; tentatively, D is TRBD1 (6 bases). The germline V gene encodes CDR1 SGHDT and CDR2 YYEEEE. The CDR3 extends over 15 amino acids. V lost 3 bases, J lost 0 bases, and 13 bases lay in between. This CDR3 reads CASSSGAVYSYEQYF. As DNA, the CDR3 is TGTGCCAGCAGCTCAGGGGCCGTCTACTCCTACGAGCAGTACTTC.

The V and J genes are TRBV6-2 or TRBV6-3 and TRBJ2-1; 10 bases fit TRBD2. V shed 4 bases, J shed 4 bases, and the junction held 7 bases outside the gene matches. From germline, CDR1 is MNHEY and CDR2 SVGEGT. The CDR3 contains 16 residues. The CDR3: CASSLKTSGQYNEQFF. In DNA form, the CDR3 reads TGTGCCAGCAGTTTAAAGACTAGCGGGCAGTACAATGAGCAGTTCTTC.

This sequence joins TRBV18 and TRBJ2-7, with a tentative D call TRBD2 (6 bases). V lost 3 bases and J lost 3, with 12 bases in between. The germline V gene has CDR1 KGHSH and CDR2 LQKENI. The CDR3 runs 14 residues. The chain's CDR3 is CASSPASEGYEQYF. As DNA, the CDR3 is TGTGCCAGCTCACCTGCTAGCGAGGGCTACGAGCAGTACTTC.

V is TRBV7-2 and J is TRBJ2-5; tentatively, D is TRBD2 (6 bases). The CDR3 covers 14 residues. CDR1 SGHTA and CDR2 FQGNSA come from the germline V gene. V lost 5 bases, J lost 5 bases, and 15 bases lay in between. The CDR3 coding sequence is TGTGCCAGCAGCGGTTGGGGGAGCGGGGAGACCCAGTACTTC. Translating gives CASSGWGSGETQYF.

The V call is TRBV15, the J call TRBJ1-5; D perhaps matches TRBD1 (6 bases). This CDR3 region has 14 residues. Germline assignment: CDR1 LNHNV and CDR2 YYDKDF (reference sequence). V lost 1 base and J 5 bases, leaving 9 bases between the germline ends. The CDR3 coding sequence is TGTGCCACCAGCAGAGGGGACATCGATCAGCCCCAGCATTTT. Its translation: CATSRGDIDQPQHF.

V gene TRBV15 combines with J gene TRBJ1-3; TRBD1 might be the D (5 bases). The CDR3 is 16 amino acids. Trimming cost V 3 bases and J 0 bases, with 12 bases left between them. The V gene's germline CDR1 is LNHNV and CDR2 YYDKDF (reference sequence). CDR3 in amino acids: CATSSPTASSGNTIYF. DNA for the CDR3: TGTGCCACCAGCAGCCCGACAGCTAGCTCTGGAAACACCATATATTTT.

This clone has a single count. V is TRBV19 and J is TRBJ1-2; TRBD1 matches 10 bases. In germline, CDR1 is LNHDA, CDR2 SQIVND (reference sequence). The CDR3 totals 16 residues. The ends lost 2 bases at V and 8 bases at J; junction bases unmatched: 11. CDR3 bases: TGTGCCAGTAGTATATCATCGGGGACAGGGGCAATAGGCTACACCTTC. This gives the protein CASSISSGTGAIGYTF.

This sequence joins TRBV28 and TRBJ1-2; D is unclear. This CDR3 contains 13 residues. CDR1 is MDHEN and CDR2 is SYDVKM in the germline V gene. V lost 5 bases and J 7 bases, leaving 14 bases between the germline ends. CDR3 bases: TGTGCCAGCAGTCCCGCAGCGAGCGGTGGCTACACCTTC. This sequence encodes CASSPAASGGYTF.

CDR3 amino acids: CASSQGTVNTEAFF. The DNA for the CDR3 is TGTGCCAGCAGCCAGGGCACTGTGAACACTGAAGCTTTCTTT. The chain links TRBV7-3 to TRBJ1-1; perhaps TRBD1 as D (5 bases). Germline loops: CDR1 SGHTA, CDR2 FQGTGA. The CDR3 is made up of 14 amino acids. V dropped 5 bases and J dropped 0 bases, with 10 bases sitting between them. The whole variable domain, filled in from reference TRBV7-3 and TRBJ1-1, reads GAGVSQTPSNKVTEKGKYVELRCDPISGHTALYWYRQSLGQGPEFLIYFQGTGAADDSGLPNDRFFAVRPEGSVSTLKIQRTERGDSAVYLCASSQGTVNTEAFFGQGTRLTVV.

The CDR3 region is CASNGDRAYGYTF. CDR3 nucleotides: TGTGCCAGTAACGGCGACAGGGCCTATGGCTACACCTTC. The rearrangement joins TRBV19 to TRBJ1-2, with 7 bases lining up with TRBD1. The CDR3 totals 13 residues. V was pared by 7 bases and J by 4 bases, with 6 bases of the junction left unmatched. In germline, CDR1 is LNHDA, CDR2 SQIVND (reference sequence). Filled out from reference TRBV19 and TRBJ1-2, the complete variable domain reads DGGITQSPKYLFRKEGQNVTLSCEQNLNHDAMYWYRQDPGQGLRLIYYSQIVNDFQKGDIAEGYSVSREKKESFPLTVTSAQKNPTAFYLCASNGDRAYGYTFGSGTRLTVV.

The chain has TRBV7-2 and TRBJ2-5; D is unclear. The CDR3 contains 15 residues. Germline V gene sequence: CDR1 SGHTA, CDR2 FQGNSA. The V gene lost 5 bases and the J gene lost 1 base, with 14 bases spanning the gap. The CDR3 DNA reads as TGTGCCAGCAGCATCCAACTGGGCTCCCAAGAGACCCAGTACTTC. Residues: CASSIQLGSQETQYF.

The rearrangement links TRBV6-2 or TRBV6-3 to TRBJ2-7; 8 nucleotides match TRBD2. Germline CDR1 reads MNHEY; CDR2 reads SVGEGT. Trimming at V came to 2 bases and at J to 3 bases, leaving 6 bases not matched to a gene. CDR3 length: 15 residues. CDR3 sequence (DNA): TGTGCCAGCAGTTACCTCACTAGCGGAGACTACGAGCAGTACTTC. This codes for CASSYLTSGDYEQYF.

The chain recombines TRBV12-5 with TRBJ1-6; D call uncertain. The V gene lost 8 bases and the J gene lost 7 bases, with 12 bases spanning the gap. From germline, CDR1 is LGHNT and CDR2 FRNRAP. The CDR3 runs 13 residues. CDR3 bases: TGTGCTAGTAGAGAAAGTTCAAATTCACCCCTCCACTTT. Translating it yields CASRESSNSPLHF.

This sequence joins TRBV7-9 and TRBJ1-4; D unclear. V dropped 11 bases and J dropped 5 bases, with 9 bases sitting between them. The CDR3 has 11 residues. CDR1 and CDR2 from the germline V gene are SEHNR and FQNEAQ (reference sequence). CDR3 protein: CAGIRNEKLFF. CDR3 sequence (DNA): TGTGCCGGTATCAGGAATGAAAAACTGTTTTTT.

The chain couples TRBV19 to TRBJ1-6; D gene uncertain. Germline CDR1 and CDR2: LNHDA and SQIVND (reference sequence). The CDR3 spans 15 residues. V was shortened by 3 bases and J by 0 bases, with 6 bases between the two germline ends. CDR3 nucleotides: TGTGCCAGTAGTATGGCTGACTCCTATAATTCACCCCTCCACTTT. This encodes CASSMADSYNSPLHF.

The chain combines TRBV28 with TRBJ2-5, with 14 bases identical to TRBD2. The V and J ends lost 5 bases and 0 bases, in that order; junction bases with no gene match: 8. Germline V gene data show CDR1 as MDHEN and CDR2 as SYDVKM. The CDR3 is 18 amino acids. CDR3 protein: CASSTGTSGGYYQETQYF. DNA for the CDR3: TGTGCCAGCAGTACTGGGACTAGCGGGGGCTACTACCAAGAGACCCAGTACTTC.

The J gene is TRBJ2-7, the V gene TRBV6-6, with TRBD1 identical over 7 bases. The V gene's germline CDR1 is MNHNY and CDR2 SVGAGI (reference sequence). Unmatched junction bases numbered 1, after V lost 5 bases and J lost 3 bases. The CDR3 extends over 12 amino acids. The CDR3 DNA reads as TGTGCCAGCAGTCGGGACAGCTACGAGCAGTACTTC. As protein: CASSRDSYEQYF.

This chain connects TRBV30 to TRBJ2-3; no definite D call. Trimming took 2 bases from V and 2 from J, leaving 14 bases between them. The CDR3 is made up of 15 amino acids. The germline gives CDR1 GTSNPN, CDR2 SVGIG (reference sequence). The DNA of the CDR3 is TGTGCCTGGAGTAGCCCTTCTCCGTCCACAGATACGCAGTATTTT. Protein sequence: CAWSSPSPSTDTQYF.

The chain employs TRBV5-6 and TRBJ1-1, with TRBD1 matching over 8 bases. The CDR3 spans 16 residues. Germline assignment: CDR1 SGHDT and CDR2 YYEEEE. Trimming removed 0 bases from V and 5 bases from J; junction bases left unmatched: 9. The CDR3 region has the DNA TGTGCCAGCAGCTTGGGATTCAGGGGGCTGGGAACTGAAGCTTTCTTT. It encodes CASSLGFRGLGTEAFF.

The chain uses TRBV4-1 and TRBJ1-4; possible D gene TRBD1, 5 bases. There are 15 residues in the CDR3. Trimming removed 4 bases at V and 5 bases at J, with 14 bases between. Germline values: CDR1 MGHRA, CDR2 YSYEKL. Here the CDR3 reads CASSLTQTVNEKLFF. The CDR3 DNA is TGCGCCAGCAGCCTAACACAGACAGTAAATGAAAAACTGTTTTTT.